These 4 T cell receptor beta chains were sequenced from one sample in a study of blood T cell repertoires in COVID-19 (dated by TCRdb to 2020 to 2022). The method was the immunoSEQ multiplex PCR assay. Imported from immuneACCESS, the table was reduced by TCRdb to in-frame sequences with V and J called. These copies leave out some clones; in studies compared against another copy, an unresolved V gene accounts for under half, and the cause of the remainder is not known. The sample table shows 150,000 to 200,000 clones, and 80% are seen once. The top ten clonotypes cover less than 7% of the sample. What was sequenced was peripheral blood. These TCRs come from a man in his sixties with acute or convalescent COVID-19.

This chain links TRBV9 with TRBJ2-1, with 9 bases that match TRBD2. Germline lookup yields CDR1 SGDLS and CDR2 YYNGEE. With 2 bases clipped from V and 3 bases from J, the junction kept 12 bases outside the gene matches. The CDR3 length is 18 residues. Here the CDR3 DNA reads TGTGCCAGCAGCGTGAACCCCAAGCGGGAGGTCGACTACAATGAGCAGTTCTTC. It specifies CASSVNPKREVDYNEQFF.

This clone was counted ten times or more. The rearrangement links TRBV28 to TRBJ2-7; TRBD1 agrees at 9 bases. Losses at the gene ends were 6 bases for V and 3 bases for J; bases not matched to a gene: 12. The CDR3 totals 16 residues. Germline lookup yields CDR1 MDHEN and CDR2 SYDVKM. The CDR3 nucleotides read TGTGCCAGCAGCCTTGAACAGGGGGCTCGTGGCTACGAGCAGTACTTC. Translation: CASSLEQGARGYEQYF.

V and J are TRBV7-9 and TRBJ2-1; perhaps TRBD2 as D (6 bases). Trimming removed 3 bases from V and 0 bases from J, with 6 bases in between. The length of the CDR3 is 14 residues. The germline CDR1 and CDR2 sequences are SEHNR and FQNEAQ (reference sequence). The CDR3 sequence is CASSFGGSYNEQFF. The CDR3 DNA reads as TGTGCCAGCAGCTTCGGGGGCTCCTACAATGAGCAGTTCTTC.

The chain is built from TRBV4-2 and TRBJ2-2, with D perhaps TRBD2 (5 bases). Germline V gene lookup returns CDR1 LGHNA and CDR2 YNFKEQ. Trimming cost V 8 bases and J 7 bases, with 14 bases left between them. The CDR3 spans 13 residues. The CDR3 coding sequence is TGTGCCAGCGGTTCCCAGGCGGGCGGGGAGCTGTTTTTT. Protein: CASGSQAGGELFF.